The text below deals with one T cell receptor (beta chain). What it recognizes is unknown. A read error may account for a junction end that differs from germline. This sample is part of a study of type 1 and type 2 diabetes patients. Study-level information: Donors were type 1 diabetes, type 2 diabetes, or nondiabetic controls. Findings and caveats of the study: A median of one highly-expanded CD4+ clone, covering 3.9% of reads, occurred in type 2 diabetes. Between type 2 diabetes and control samples, V and J usage averaged about 0.97 correlation.

Germline V lookup: CDR1 MNHEY, CDR2 SMNVEV (reference sequence). The CDR3 has 11 amino acids. Genomic DNA was the PCR template. Multiplex PCR with 30 forward and 13 reverse primers amplified the TCR beta CDR3. TCRdb independently ran MiXCR on the multiplex PCR reads; one entry per CDR3 protein. Among fewer than 350,000 distinct CDR3 sequences, 40% to 50% were seen once, and the ten largest hold approximately 14%. Sequences were obtained from peripheral blood mononuclear cells (PBMCs). The genes are TRBV27 and TRBJ2-5; 8 positions agree with TRBD1. This TCR was recovered from a man younger than 35 with type 2 diabetes. The CDR3 loop reads CASKKEGQEDF. CDR3 nucleotides: TGTGCCAGCAAAAAGGAGGGACAGGAGGACTTC.